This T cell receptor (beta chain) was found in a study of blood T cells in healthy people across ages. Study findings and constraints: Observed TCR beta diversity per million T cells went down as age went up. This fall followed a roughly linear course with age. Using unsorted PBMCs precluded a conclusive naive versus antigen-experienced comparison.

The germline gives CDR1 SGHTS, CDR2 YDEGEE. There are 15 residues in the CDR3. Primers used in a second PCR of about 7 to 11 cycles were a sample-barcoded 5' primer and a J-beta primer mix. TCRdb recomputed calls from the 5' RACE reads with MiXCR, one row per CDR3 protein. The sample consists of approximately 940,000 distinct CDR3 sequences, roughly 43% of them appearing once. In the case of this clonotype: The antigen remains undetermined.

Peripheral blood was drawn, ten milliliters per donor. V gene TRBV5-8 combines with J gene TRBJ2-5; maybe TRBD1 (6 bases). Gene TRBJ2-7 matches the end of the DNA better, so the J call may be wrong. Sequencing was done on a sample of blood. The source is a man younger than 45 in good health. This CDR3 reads CASSLPRGLSYEQYF. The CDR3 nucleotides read TGTGCCAGCAGCTTGCCCAGGGGATTATCCTACGAGCAGTACTTC.